The source of this T cell receptor (beta chain) is a study of T cell clones after liver transplantation (dated by TCRdb to between 2018 and 2021). With respect to the entire study: ITN030ST, the source of the samples, was a randomized trial that attempted immunosuppression withdrawal within 2 years of liver transplantation. After a pre-transplant mixed lymphocyte reaction, TCRbeta sequencing was used to pinpoint donor-reactive T cell clones, which were subsequently tracked in post-transplant blood. Third party-reactive TCRbeta sequences were also identified from pre-transplant MLRs to serve as an antigen-independent comparator for donor-reactive sequences. Of the eight recipients, three were HCV-positive, while the remaining recipients had been transplanted for non-autoimmune, non-viral indications. Subjects received no induction therapy and standard immunosuppression until randomization at 12-24 months post-transplant. To count as tolerant, a recipient had to stay completely off immunosuppression for at least one year without liver enzymes climbing beyond twice the upper limit of normal. Blood samples were collected pre-transplant, pre-randomization before withdrawal, and post-randomization after either full withdrawal or failed withdrawal. The study cohort included 8 liver transplant recipients, of whom 3 were classified as tolerant and 5 as non-tolerant. What the study reported, not specific to this receptor: A significant post-transplant decrease in circulating donor-reactive CD4 TCRbeta sequences was observed in 5 of 8 subjects, irrespective of tolerance or HCV status. The decline in donor-reactive sequences exceeded the decline in third party-reactive sequences, suggesting partial antigen-specific deletion that was unrelated to withdrawal success. After accounting for repertoire turnover, donor-reactive detection was significantly reduced in 7 of 8 subjects for CD4 and 8 of 8 for CD8. Low numbers of available donor cells limited the measurable donor-reactive repertoire in a couple of subjects. Because allograft tissue specimens were not available, migration of donor-reactive T cells into the graft, rather than deletion, may have occurred. The conclusions were preliminary, being limited by small, heterogeneous patient numbers and by non-standardized post-transplant time points.

As regards this clone: Its target antigen remains unknown. Per-base qualities were not stored, and no clone one base away is much larger.

Unstimulated PBMCs, after thawing, were stained for CD3, CD4 and CD8 and then FACS-sorted into CD3+CD4+ and CD3+CD8+ populations. Each of the 8 studied subjects was randomized to immunosuppression withdrawal. The Qiagen DNeasy Blood and Tissue Kit was used for isolation of genomic DNA. Frozen genomic DNA underwent high-throughput TCRbeta CDR3 sequencing by immunoSEQ, including PCR amplification, mapping, bias correction and internal controls. In the paper's pipeline: Only productive rearrangements were retained, with each unique TCRbeta sequence defined by its CDR3 nucleotide sequence together with its V and J gene. For classification of a sequence as donor-reactive, at least 5-fold expansion in CFSE-low cells relative to unstimulated pre-transplant cells and a frequency of at least 0.01% were required. To ensure at least 90% detection power, minimum frequency thresholds were set for each subject based on that subject's lowest-template unstimulated sample. Repertoire turnover was measured by Jensen-Shannon divergence between the top 1000 TCRbeta sequences post- and pre-transplant. Changes in detection of donor-reactive sequences were tested with two-sided Fisher's exact tests. TCRdb obtained this table from immuneACCESS and retained in-frame rearrangements with V and J assigned. These tables miss some clones; where compared with another copy, unresolved V genes account for less than half of the shortfall, and the remainder is unexplained. The V and J calls and the clone size are those of that table, but D and trimming were determined from the DNA. The sample table contains more than 45,000 clones; only one count was recorded for about 70% of them. The ten largest make up about 2.7% of the sample.

The germline V gene provides CDR1 SGHTA and CDR2 FQGNSA. Its CDR3 holds 12 amino acids, cysteine through phenylalanine. CDR3 DNA is the only sequence kept; it has 36 bases, read in frame from the first base. The junction carries 4 bases between V and J, which are trimmed by 4 bases and 2 bases respectively. The chain was built from TRBV7-2 and TRBJ2-3; no D gene is confidently identified. Here the sequenced sample was CD4+ T cells from blood, taken at the approximately 15-month timepoint. The receptor comes from a human patient who received a liver transplant. After a transplant, certain T cells may trace back to the graft donor. In nucleotides, the sequence is TGTGCCAGCAGCTGGGACACAGATACGCAGTATTTT. This codes for CASSWDTDTQYF.